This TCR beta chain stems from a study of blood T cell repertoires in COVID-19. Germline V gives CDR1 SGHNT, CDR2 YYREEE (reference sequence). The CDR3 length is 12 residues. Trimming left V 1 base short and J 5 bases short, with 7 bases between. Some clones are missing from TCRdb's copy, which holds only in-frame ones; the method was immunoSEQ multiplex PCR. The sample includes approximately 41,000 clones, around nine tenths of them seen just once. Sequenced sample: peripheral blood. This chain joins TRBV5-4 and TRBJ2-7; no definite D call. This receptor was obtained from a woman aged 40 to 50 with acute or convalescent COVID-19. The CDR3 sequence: CASSLNTDEQYF. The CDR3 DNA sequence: TGTGCCAGCAGCTTGAATACAGACGAGCAGTACTTC. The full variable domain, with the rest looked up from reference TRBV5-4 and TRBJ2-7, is ETGVTQSPTHLIKTRGQQVTLRCSSQSGHNTVSWYQQALGQGPQFIFQYYREEENGRGNFPPRFSGLQFPNYSSELNVNALELDDSALYLCASSLNTDEQYFGPGTRLTVT.